The TCR beta chain under discussion was sequenced for a study of OX40 agonist ivuxolimab in advanced cancers. Study observations and caveats: At 0.1 to 3.0 mg/kg, clonal expansion of CD4+ and CD8+ blood T cells had occurred by week 6. Some patients who did not respond also had low normalized T-cell clonal expansion.

Using immunoSEQ multiplex PCR, the repertoire was profiled, and TCRdb retains in-frame clones only, with some absent. The data hold 55,000 to 85,000 clones, with roughly 80% observed a single time. A word on this clone: Antigen specificity is unknown.

This receptor was taken from an adult with an advanced solid tumor such as melanoma, head and neck, liver or kidney cancer. Source: CD4+ or CD8+ T cells sorted from blood, taken in a trial of the OX40 agonist ivuxolimab.

Here the CDR3 reads CASSSRRLAGGYTGELFF. DNA of the CDR3: TGTGCCAGCAGCTCCCGCCGACTAGCGGGGGGTTACACCGGGGAGCTGTTTTTT. V and J are TRBV7-2 and TRBJ2-2; 13 bases fit TRBD2. The germline gives CDR1 SGHTA, CDR2 FQGNSA. The V gene end was trimmed by 4 bases and the J gene end by 3 bases; junction bases not matched to a gene: 8. The CDR3 sequence is 18 residues long.